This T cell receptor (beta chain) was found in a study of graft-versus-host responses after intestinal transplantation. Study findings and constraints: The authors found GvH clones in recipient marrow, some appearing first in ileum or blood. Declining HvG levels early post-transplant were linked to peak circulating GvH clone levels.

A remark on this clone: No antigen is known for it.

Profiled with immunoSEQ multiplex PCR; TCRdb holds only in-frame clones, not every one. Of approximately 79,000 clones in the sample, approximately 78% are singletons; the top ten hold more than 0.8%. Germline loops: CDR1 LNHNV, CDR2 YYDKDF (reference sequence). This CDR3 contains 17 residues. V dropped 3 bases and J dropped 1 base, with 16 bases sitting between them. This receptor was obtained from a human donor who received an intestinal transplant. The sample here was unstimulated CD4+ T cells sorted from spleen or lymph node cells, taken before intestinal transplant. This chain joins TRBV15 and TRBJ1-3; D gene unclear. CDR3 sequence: CATSSQILSTSGNTIYF. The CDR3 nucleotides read TGTGCCACCAGCAGCCAAATCCTGAGCACTTCTGGAAACACCATATATTTT. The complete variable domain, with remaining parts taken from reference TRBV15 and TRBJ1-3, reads DAMVIQNPRYQVTQFGKPVTLSCSQTLNHNVMYWYQQKSSQAPKLLFHYYDKDFNNEADTPDNFQSRRPNTSFCFLDIRSPGLGDTAMYLCATSSQILSTSGNTIYFGEGSWLTVV.